This TCR beta chain appears in the sequencing data of a study of metastatic and nonmetastatic thyroid tumors. Study summary: Blood and tumor or nodule tissue repertoires from malignant and benign thyroid patients were compared.

Nobody among the patients had been given any treatment before thyroid surgery. Germline CDR1 and CDR2: LNHDA and SQIVND (reference sequence). The CDR3 loop spans 14 amino acids. V was clipped by 4 bases and J by 7 bases; unmatched bases: 9. TCRdb re-analyzed the PCR reads using MiXCR. The sample consists of more than 85,000 clones, roughly 8.6% of them appearing once. This clonotype originated in a female donor with papillary thyroid cancer or a benign thyroid nodule (not recorded which). Some clones in this sample may be carry-over from other donors' samples. Sample: blood. The gene calls are TRBV19 and TRBJ1-2; 7 positions match TRBD1. The CDR3 coding sequence is TGTGCCAGTAGTACCTACGACAGGGATGGTGGCTACACCTTC. Its protein product is CASSTYDRDGGYTF.